These 17 T cell receptor beta chains were sequenced from one sample in a study of blood T cell repertoires in COVID-19. Repertoires were generated with immunoSEQ multiplex PCR, while TCRdb's copy carries only in-frame clones and drops some. The table lists a few hundred thousand clones, 85% of them singletons. The sample taken for sequencing was PBMCs or T cells enriched from blood (not recorded which). The receptors shown here come from a woman between 45 and 60 years old who had recovered from COVID-19.

The chain couples TRBV7-3 to TRBJ2-7; D perhaps matches TRBD1 (5 bases). Germline V gives CDR1 SGHTA, CDR2 FQGTGA. The CDR3 length is 13 residues. Trimming removed 5 bases from V and 1 base from J, with 9 bases in between. In DNA form, the CDR3 reads TGTGCCAGCAGCCTCTCAGGGTCCTACGAGCAGTACTTC. The encoded protein is CASSLSGSYEQYF.

The CDR3 region is CASSSRVGNQETQYF. The CDR3 nucleotides read TGTGCCAGCAGTTCGAGGGTGGGGAATCAAGAGACCCAGTACTTC. The gene calls are TRBV27 and TRBJ2-5; perhaps TRBD2 as D (5 bases). The CDR3 covers 15 residues. V lost 4 bases and J lost 2, with 14 bases in between. Germline V CDR1 and CDR2: MNHEY, SMNVEV (reference sequence).

The DNA of the CDR3 is TGTGCCAGCAGCCAAGTTGGGGTAGGGGATGGCTACACCTTC. This gives the protein CASSQVGVGDGYTF. This chain links TRBV4-2 with TRBJ1-2, with TRBD1 as a possible D gene (5 bases). Trimming left V 1 base short and J 6 bases short, with 12 bases between. Per germline, CDR1 LGHNA and CDR2 YNFKEQ. The CDR3 contains 14 residues.

This clone was seen a few times. This chain links TRBV2 with TRBJ2-4; 8 bases agree with TRBD1. J was trimmed by 5 bases and V by 4 bases; bases with no gene match: 1. The CDR3 length is 13 residues. Germline lookup yields CDR1 SNHLY and CDR2 FYNNEI. The CDR3 sequence: CASSGDRQNIQYF. DNA of the CDR3: TGTGCCAGCAGTGGGGACAGGCAAAACATTCAGTACTTC.

The rearrangement joins TRBV7-9 to TRBJ1-3; no clear D. Germline CDR1 is SEHNR and CDR2 is FQNEAQ (reference sequence). CDR3 length: 14 amino acids. V was shortened by 3 bases and J by 0 bases, with 6 bases between the two germline ends. Written as DNA, the CDR3 is TGTGCCAGCAGCTTTGGACTCTCTGGAAACACCATATATTTT. Protein product: CASSFGLSGNTIYF.

The genes are TRBV19 and TRBJ1-3, with D uncertain. Germline V lookup: CDR1 LNHDA, CDR2 SQIVND (reference sequence). The CDR3 has 14 residues. Between the trimmed V and J ends, which lost 0 bases and 3 bases, there was a span of 6 bases. The CDR3 region is CASSIDRRGNTIYF. In DNA, the CDR3 is TGTGCCAGTAGTATAGATCGTCGTGGAAACACCATATATTTT.

The chain has TRBV5-1 and TRBJ2-5; no firm D call. The CDR3 is 13 residues long. V was pared by 5 bases and J by 7 bases, with 15 bases between. CDR1 and CDR2 (germline): SGHRS, YFSETQ. CDR3 DNA sequence: TGCGCCAGCAGACGTCCCGACAACGGGACCCAGTACTTC. It encodes CASRRPDNGTQYF. The whole variable domain, remainder taken from reference TRBV5-1 and TRBJ2-5, is KAGVTQTPRYLIKTRGQQVTLSCSPISGHRSVSWYQQTPGQGLQFLFEYFSETQRNKGNFPGRFSGRQFSNSRSEMNVSTLELGDSALYLCASRRPDNGTQYFGPGTRLLVL.

The CDR3 coding sequence is TGTGCCAGCAGCTCCCGGACAGGGAGGTATACCATTAATGAAAAACTGTTTTTT. Protein product: CASSSRTGRYTINEKLFF. This chain links TRBV11-2 with TRBJ1-4; 8 positions agree with TRBD1. The CDR3 loop spans 18 amino acids. Germline V gene data show CDR1 as SGHAT and CDR2 as FQNNGV. V gave up 4 bases and J gave up 4 bases; unmatched junction bases: 14. Full variable domain (remainder filled in from reference TRBV11-2 and TRBJ1-4): EAGVAQSPRYKIIEKRQSVAFWCNPISGHATLYWYQQILGQGPKLLIQFQNNGVVDDSQLPKDRFSAERLKGVDSTLKIQPAKLEDSAVYLCASSSRTGRYTINEKLFFGSGTQLSVL.

This clone was recorded a few times. The genes are TRBV11-3 and TRBJ2-2; 7 bases are shared with TRBD1. Trimming removed 5 bases from V and 5 bases from J; junction bases left unmatched: 8. This CDR3 is built from 15 residues. From germline, CDR1 is SGHNT and CDR2 YENEEA. Written as DNA, the CDR3 is TGTGCCAGCAGCCAACGGACAGGCCAGACCGGGGAGCTGTTTTTT. This codes for CASSQRTGQTGELFF.

This clone was counted between two and nine times. DNA of the CDR3: TGTGCCAGCAGCCAAATCGGTATCGGCTACACCTTC. It yields the protein CASSQIGIGYTF. This chain uses TRBV7-2 with TRBJ1-2; D gene uncertain. The CDR3 contains 12 residues. Germline CDR1 reads SGHTA; CDR2 reads FQGNSA. Trimming pared 5 bases from V and 8 bases from J, leaving 12 bases between. The complete variable domain, with remaining parts taken from reference TRBV7-2 and TRBJ1-2, reads GAGVSQSPSNKVTEKGKDVELRCDPISGHTALYWYRQSLGQGLEFLIYFQGNSAPDKSGLPSDRFSAERTGGSVSTLTIQRTQQEDSAVYLCASSQIGIGYTFGSGTRLTVV.

The V gene is TRBV18, the J gene TRBJ1-1; 7 bases line up with TRBD1. The CDR3 is 16 residues long. The junction had 6 bases not matched to a gene; V was cut back by 2 bases and J by 0 bases. CDR1 and CDR2 (germline): KGHSH, LQKENI. The CDR3 DNA reads TGTGCCAGCTCACCAGGCACAGGGGCATTGAACACTGAAGCTTTCTTT. Amino acid sequence: CASSPGTGALNTEAFF.

The CDR3 reads CASSLRQNNEQFF. The CDR3 DNA is TGTGCCAGCAGCCTACGACAGAACAATGAGCAGTTCTTC. The chain employs TRBV2 and TRBJ2-1, with D possibly TRBD1 on 5 matching bases. Trimming shortened V by 6 bases and J by 5 bases, and 11 bases separated the two germline ends. Germline V gene data show CDR1 as SNHLY and CDR2 as FYNNEI. CDR3 size: 13 residues.

This sequence joins TRBV5-5 and TRBJ1-2; 7 bases are a match to TRBD1. The CDR3 runs to 16 residues. V trimming: 2 bases; J trimming: 4 bases; junction bases outside the gene matches: 11. Germline CDR1 and CDR2: SGHKS and YYEKEE (reference sequence). The CDR3 sequence is CASSLDYPGQIYGYTF. The CDR3 nucleotides are TGTGCCAGCAGCTTAGACTATCCGGGACAGATCTATGGCTACACCTTC.

A note on this clone: A junction boundary mismatches the germline segment, possibly from a read error. The chain recombines TRBV4-2 with TRBJ2-4; perhaps TRBD1 as D (6 bases). Germline V CDR1 and CDR2: LGHNA, YNFKEQ. The CDR3 consists of 19 residues. The CDR3: CASSEEGGRTTLAKNIQYF. DNA for the CDR3: TGTGCCAGCAGCGAAGAAGGGGGTCGGACAACCCTAGCCAAAAACATTCAGTACTTC.

The V call is TRBV7-9, the J call TRBJ1-5; D is ambiguous. The V and J ends lost 2 bases and 8 bases respectively, with 7 bases between them. Germline lookup yields CDR1 SEHNR and CDR2 FQNEAQ (reference sequence). The CDR3 is 12 amino acids. The CDR3 coding sequence is TGTGCCAGCAGCTTAACGCGAGAGCCCCAGCATTTT. The encoded protein is CASSLTREPQHF.

The chain uses TRBV27 and TRBJ2-7; weak D call: TRBD2 (6 bases). V was pared by 2 bases and J by 6 bases, with 20 bases between. CDR3 length: 16 residues. The germline V gene encodes CDR1 MNHEY and CDR2 SMNVEV (reference sequence). The chain's CDR3 is CASSLAGPPGGSEQYF. CDR3 DNA: TGTGCCAGCAGTTTAGCTGGGCCCCCTGGAGGGTCCGAGCAGTACTTC.

The J gene is TRBJ1-2, the V gene TRBV19; TRBD1 aligns across 9 bases. Germline lookup yields CDR1 LNHDA and CDR2 SQIVND (reference sequence). The CDR3 totals 14 residues. Trimming cost V 5 bases and J 8 bases; bases outside gene matches: 9. CDR3: CASSPGTGFEGYTF. The CDR3 bases are TGTGCCAGTAGTCCCGGGACAGGGTTCGAGGGCTACACCTTC.